This TCR beta chain is drawn from a study of T-cell reconstitution after alpha-beta-depleted transplantation in children. Whole-study results and caveats: Alpha-beta T cells present about two months after transplant were reported to originate from several hundred expanded graft clones. Newly made T cells mostly supplied T-cell counts and diversity one year after transplant. Surviving recipient cells, namely T cells and thymic progenitors, were the source of high day-60 TCRbeta diversity in some patients.

CDR3 length equals 13 residues. V dropped 7 bases and J dropped 6; count of bases not matched to a gene: 9. CDR1 is SQVTM and CDR2 is ANQGSEA in the germline V gene. This clonotype was detected a few times. The antigen remains unidentified. Unique molecular identifiers were incorporated into the prepared TCRbeta library. TCRdb passed the PCR reads through MiXCR, listing each CDR3 protein once. The sample shows roughly 570,000 distinct CDR3 sequences, over 20% of them seen only once. The genes are TRBV29-1 and TRBJ1-2; 9 nucleotides match TRBD1. This clonotype was obtained from a boy younger than two with Wiskott-Aldrich syndrome, due to receive a stem cell transplant. Sequenced here: PBMCs, sampled before TCRalphabeta/CD19-depleted stem cell transplant. CDR3 loop: CSGGQGLWDGYTF. DNA of the CDR3: TGCAGCGGAGGACAGGGGTTGTGGGATGGCTACACCTTC.